Sequencing of this TCR beta chain was carried out in a study of identical twins. The CDR3 extends over 16 amino acids. Germline CDR1 and CDR2: GTSNPN and SVGIG (reference sequence). Trimming at V came to 2 bases and at J to 4 bases, leaving 11 bases not matched to a gene. TCRdb re-derived calls from the 5' RACE reads in MiXCR, one entry per CDR3 protein. Found here are around 1.7 million distinct CDR3 sequences, under 35% of them singletons; the top ten hold about 0.3%. The V and J genes are TRBV30 and TRBJ1-3, with 7 bases lining up with TRBD1. The TCR sequence derives from a newborn girl in good health. Specimen: cord blood. CDR3 sequence reads: CAWSLYRDRAGNTIYF. CDR3 bases: TGTGCCTGGAGTCTCTATCGAGACAGGGCCGGAAACACCATATATTTT.